This is a list of T cell receptor beta chains from one sample in a study of post-analysis software for immune sequencing data. TCRdb reprocessed the PCR reads with MiXCR, giving one entry per CDR3 protein. The sample lists about 210,000 distinct CDR3 sequences, over 25% seen once, with roughly 3.5% in the top ten. Input material: blood. These receptors were obtained from a girl aged 2-17 years with multiple sclerosis. Both conserved end residues are part of each CDR3. D genes are given only for firm matches. Only part of the rows carry a size: once, few, many, or a class if the clone is expanded.

clone size: .
V gene: TRBV29-1
J gene: TRBJ2-3
D gene: TRBD1
CDR3 DNA: TGCAGCGTTGCGAGGACAGGGGCCACAGATACGCAGTATTTT
CDR3 protein: CSVARTGATDTQYF

clone size: few
V gene: TRBV5-1
J gene: TRBJ2-1
D gene: .
CDR3 DNA: TGCGCCAGCAGCTTGTCCGTAGGCGGAAATGAGCAGTTCTTC
CDR3 protein: CASSLSVGGNEQFF

clone size: many
V gene: TRBV4-1
J gene: TRBJ2-5
D gene: TRBD2
CDR3 DNA: TGCGCCAGCAGCCAAGATCCGGTGCGGGGGAGCCAAGAGACCCAGTACTTC
CDR3 protein: CASSQDPVRGSQETQYF

clone size: few
V gene: TRBV19
J gene: TRBJ2-1
D gene: .
CDR3 DNA: TGTGCCAGTAGTATAGGGGGGAGTCGCGATGAGCAGTTCTTC
CDR3 protein: CASSIGGSRDEQFF

clone size: few
V gene: TRBV2
J gene: TRBJ1-2
D gene: .
CDR3 DNA: TGTGCCAGCAGTCCCTTTTTCGGGTCTAACTATGGCTACACCTTC
CDR3 protein: CASSPFFGSNYGYTF

clone size: .
V gene: TRBV29-1
J gene: TRBJ2-7
D gene: .
CDR3 DNA: TGCAGCGTTGAAGGCAGGGGGGGATACGAGCAGTACTTC
CDR3 protein: CSVEGRGGYEQYF

clone size: many
V gene: TRBV2
J gene: TRBJ2-6
D gene: .
CDR3 DNA: TGTGCCAGCAGTGTACAGGGCTCTGGGGCCAACGTCCTGACTTTC
CDR3 protein: CASSVQGSGANVLTF

clone size: few
V gene: TRBV5-6
J gene: TRBJ1-5
D gene: .
CDR3 DNA: TGTGCCAGCAGCCCTCGGGGAGGGGGTAATCAGCCCCAGCATTTT
CDR3 protein: CASSPRGGGNQPQHF

clone size: .
V gene: TRBV2
J gene: TRBJ1-4
D gene: .
CDR3 DNA: TGTGCCAGCAGTGAAAGCGGGTCCCGGGCCTCAGCAAAACTGTTTTTT
CDR3 protein: CASSESGSRASAKLFF

clone size: many
V gene: TRBV5-1
J gene: TRBJ2-7
D gene: .
CDR3 DNA: TGCGCCAGCAGCTTGGCCACTGGAGCCTACGAGCAGTACTTC
CDR3 protein: CASSLATGAYEQYF

clone size: .
V gene: TRBV25-1
J gene: TRBJ1-6
D gene: .
CDR3 DNA: TGTGCCAGCAGTGTGCAGAGCTCCTATAGTTCACCCCTCCACTTT
CDR3 protein: CASSVQSSYSSPLHF

clone size: .
V gene: TRBV19
J gene: TRBJ1-5
D gene: .
CDR3 DNA: TGTGCCAGTAGTATCTGGCTACAGGGACGGATTCAGCCCCAGCATTTT
CDR3 protein: CASSIWLQGRIQPQHF

clone size: few
V gene: TRBV30
J gene: TRBJ1-1
D gene: .
CDR3 DNA: TGTGCCTGGAATCGGGCGGGCACTGAAGCTTTCTTT
CDR3 protein: CAWNRAGTEAFF

clone size: many
V gene: TRBV7-6
J gene: TRBJ1-2
D gene: TRBD1
CDR3 DNA: TGTGCCAGCAGCTTTTTTCCGGCGGGACAGGGAGACTATGGCTACACCTTC
CDR3 protein: CASSFFPAGQGDYGYTF

clone size: .
V gene: TRBV25-1
J gene: TRBJ2-2
D gene: .
CDR3 DNA: TGTGCCAGCAGCCGACAGAAATGGACCGGGGAGCTGTTTTTT
CDR3 protein: CASSRQKWTGELFF

clone size: .
V gene: TRBV5-1
J gene: TRBJ2-5
D gene: .
CDR3 DNA: TGCGCCAGCAGCTTGGCCGTACAGTCTTGGGAGCAGTACTTC
CDR3 protein: CASSLAVQSWEQYF

clone size: .
V gene: TRBV4-1
J gene: TRBJ2-7
D gene: .
CDR3 DNA: TGCGCCAGCAGCCCGCGGCGCTCCTACGAGCAGTACTTC
CDR3 protein: CASSPRRSYEQYF

clone size: few
V gene: TRBV20-1
J gene: TRBJ1-1
D gene: .
CDR3 DNA: TGCAGTGCTAGTCCGTCCGGACGCATGAACACTGAAGCTTTCTTT
CDR3 protein: CSASPSGRMNTEAFF

clone size: .
V gene: TRBV7-9
J gene: TRBJ2-3
D gene: .
CDR3 DNA: TGTGCCAGCAGGGCCGGTACTAGCACAGATACGCAGTATTTT
CDR3 protein: CASRAGTSTDTQYF

clone size: .
V gene: TRBV10-3
J gene: TRBJ1-3
D gene: .
CDR3 DNA: TGTGCCATCAGCCCAACTGGAAACACCATATATTTT
CDR3 protein: CAISPTGNTIYF

clone size: many
V gene: TRBV20-1
J gene: TRBJ1-1
D gene: .
CDR3 DNA: TGCAGTGCTGACATATCGGTGAACACTGAAGCTTTCTTT
CDR3 protein: CSADISVNTEAFF

clone size: .
V gene: TRBV6-2/TRBV6-3
J gene: TRBJ1-1
D gene: .
CDR3 DNA: TGTGCCAGCACCCGAGGGACATCGACTGAAGCTTTCTTT
CDR3 protein: CASTRGTSTEAFF

clone size: .
V gene: TRBV7-2
J gene: TRBJ2-5
D gene: .
CDR3 DNA: TGTGCCAGCAGCTTGGGACTCCACCAAGAGACCCAGTACTTC
CDR3 protein: CASSLGLHQETQYF

clone size: .
V gene: TRBV20-1
J gene: TRBJ1-2
D gene: .
CDR3 DNA: TGCAGTGGGGGGGGCGGTAACTATGGCTACACCTTC
CDR3 protein: CSGGGGNYGYTF

clone size: few
V gene: TRBV28
J gene: TRBJ1-1
D gene: .
CDR3 DNA: TGTGCCAGCAGCCCCCGTGAGGGTGGGATTGCCACTGAAGCTTTCTTT
CDR3 protein: CASSPREGGIATEAFF

clone size: few
V gene: TRBV5-1
J gene: TRBJ1-1
D gene: .
CDR3 DNA: TGCGCCAGCAGCCGGCTCGGGGACACTGAAGCTTTCTTT
CDR3 protein: CASSRLGDTEAFF

clone size: .
V gene: TRBV5-6
J gene: TRBJ1-6
D gene: TRBD1
CDR3 DNA: TGTGCCAGCAGCGTCACCGGGACAGGGCCGAGGAGCTCCTATAATTCACCCCTCCACTTT
CDR3 protein: CASSVTGTGPRSSYNSPLHF

clone size: many
V gene: TRBV7-2
J gene: TRBJ2-3
D gene: .
CDR3 DNA: TGTGCCAGCAGCTTAGTGGGCGGGGGCCCAGAGTATTTT
CDR3 protein: CASSLVGGGPEYF

clone size: few
V gene: TRBV7-9
J gene: TRBJ2-1
D gene: .
CDR3 DNA: TGTGCCAGCAGCCGAGCGGTATCCTACAATGAGCAGTTCTTC
CDR3 protein: CASSRAVSYNEQFF

clone size: .
V gene: TRBV7-2
J gene: TRBJ2-7
D gene: .
CDR3 DNA: TGTGCCAGCAGCTTAGCTGGGCGCGAGCAGTACTTC
CDR3 protein: CASSLAGREQYF

clone size: .
V gene: TRBV3-1
J gene: TRBJ1-4
D gene: .
CDR3 DNA: TGTGCCAGCAGCCAAGAGGTCGGGGGCAGGGAACTGTTTTTT
CDR3 protein: CASSQEVGGRELFF

clone size: .
V gene: TRBV28
J gene: TRBJ1-4
D gene: .
CDR3 DNA: TGTGCCAGCAGTTTTGACGATGAAAAACTGTTTTTT
CDR3 protein: CASSFDDEKLFF

clone size: .
V gene: TRBV5-1
J gene: TRBJ1-2
D gene: .
CDR3 DNA: TGCGCCAGCAGCCCCGGGCGGTACGGCTACACCTTC
CDR3 protein: CASSPGRYGYTF

clone size: few
V gene: TRBV5-1
J gene: TRBJ1-6
D gene: .
CDR3 DNA: TGCGCCAGCAGCTTGGACGGGGTCAACAATTCACCCCTCCACTTT
CDR3 protein: CASSLDGVNNSPLHF

clone size: .
V gene: TRBV14
J gene: TRBJ1-2
D gene: TRBD1
CDR3 DNA: TGTGCCAGCAGCCACCGACAGGGATCTTGGGGCTACACCTTC
CDR3 protein: CASSHRQGSWGYTF

clone size: many
V gene: TRBV4-1
J gene: TRBJ2-1
D gene: TRBD2
CDR3 DNA: TGCGCCAGCAGCCGAGGACTAGCGGGGGGGTACAATGAGCAGTTCTTC
CDR3 protein: CASSRGLAGGYNEQFF

clone size: few
V gene: TRBV5-1
J gene: TRBJ2-7
D gene: .
CDR3 DNA: TGCGCCAGCAGCTTGGTTTTTACCGGGACAGCGGGAGCCTACGAGCAGTACTTC
CDR3 protein: CASSLVFTGTAGAYEQYF

clone size: few
V gene: TRBV6-5
J gene: TRBJ1-2
D gene: .
CDR3 DNA: TGTGCCAGCAGTCCCATCCTGGGCCGCGGGGGCTGCACCTTC
CDR3 protein: CASSPILGRGGCTF

clone size: many
V gene: TRBV29-1
J gene: TRBJ2-5
D gene: .
CDR3 DNA: TGCAGCGTTGACAGGGGACCCGCGACCCAGTACTTC
CDR3 protein: CSVDRGPATQYF

clone size: .
V gene: TRBV5-1
J gene: TRBJ2-3
D gene: TRBD2
CDR3 DNA: TGCGCCAGCAGCTTCCGGGCTAGCGGGGTAGATACGCAGTATTTT
CDR3 protein: CASSFRASGVDTQYF

clone size: few
V gene: TRBV12-3/TRBV12-4
J gene: TRBJ1-5
D gene: .
CDR3 DNA: TGTGCCAGCAGGAGGGAGGGTAGCAATCAGCCCCAGCATTTT
CDR3 protein: CASRREGSNQPQHF

clone size: few
V gene: TRBV12-3/TRBV12-4
J gene: TRBJ2-2
D gene: .
CDR3 DNA: TGTGCCAGCAGTTTATCAGACCACTTCGGGGAGCTGTTTTTT
CDR3 protein: CASSLSDHFGELFF

clone size: .
V gene: TRBV12-3/TRBV12-4
J gene: TRBJ2-1
D gene: .
CDR3 DNA: TGTGCCAGCAGTTTAAGTACCCGTGATGAGCAGTTCTTC
CDR3 protein: CASSLSTRDEQFF

clone size: .
V gene: TRBV6-2/TRBV6-3
J gene: TRBJ1-3
D gene: TRBD1
CDR3 DNA: TGTGCCAGCAGGAGACAGGGCATCCGAAACACCATATATTTT
CDR3 protein: CASRRQGIRNTIYF

clone size: few
V gene: TRBV25-1
J gene: TRBJ2-7
D gene: .
CDR3 DNA: TGTGCCAGCAGTGAATCGGAAAACTACGAGCAGTACTTC
CDR3 protein: CASSESENYEQYF

clone size: .
V gene: TRBV5-1
J gene: TRBJ1-1
D gene: TRBD1
CDR3 DNA: TGCGCCAGCAGCAGACAGGGGGCAACTGAAGCTTTCTTT
CDR3 protein: CASSRQGATEAFF

clone size: .
V gene: TRBV12-3/TRBV12-4
J gene: TRBJ1-1
D gene: .
CDR3 DNA: TGTGCCAGCAGCCCCGGGCCTCGTGATTTATTGACTGAAGCTTTCTTT
CDR3 protein: CASSPGPRDLLTEAFF